This T cell receptor beta chain was found in a study of post-analysis software for immune sequencing data. Broader study findings: TRBV5-6, TRBV5-1 and TRBV20-1 were among 4 or 5 TRBV segments more frequent in patients than controls.

This clonotype was counted only a few times. Its antigen is still unknown. V dropped 0 bases and J dropped 0; count of bases not matched to a gene: 8. Germline assignment: CDR1 DFQATT and CDR2 SNEGSKA (reference sequence). The CDR3 length is 19 residues. Each TCR beta cDNA library carried unique molecular identifiers. When 1 to 10 million T cells were used, they gave roughly 500,000 cDNA molecules. Each CDR3 protein gets one entry after TCRdb re-called the PCR reads with MiXCR. The sample has 450,000 to 700,000 distinct CDR3 sequences, about 40% seen once. This chain joins TRBV20-1 and TRBJ2-1; TRBD2 matches at 13 bases. What was sequenced was blood. This receptor was identified in a girl aged 5-17 years with multiple sclerosis. CDR3 sequence reads: CSARDLGTSGMSSYNEQFF. The CDR3 DNA reads TGCAGTGCTAGAGATCTAGGGACTAGCGGGATGAGCTCCTACAATGAGCAGTTCTTC.